These 22 T cell receptor beta chains came from one sample sequenced in a study of T cell changes during pregnancy in multiple sclerosis. TCRdb's table, derived via immunoSEQ multiplex PCR, lists solely in-frame clones and lacks some. The sample has about 30,000 clones; roughly 91% are singletons. Sequencing was performed on CD4+ T cells from peripheral blood mononuclear cells, taken after pregnancy. The source is a female donor with multiple sclerosis, enrolled in a pregnancy study.

The V and J genes are TRBV7-2 and TRBJ2-5; maybe TRBD1 (6 bases). V was clipped by 1 base and J by 5 bases, with 17 bases between them. The CDR3 is 16 residues long. The germline CDR1 and CDR2 sequences are SGHTA and FQGNSA. In DNA, the CDR3 is TGTGCCAGCAGCTTAGGGGTTGGGGCAGGGGAGGAGACCCAGTACTTC. Residues: CASSLGVGAGEETQYF.

The J gene is TRBJ1-2, the V gene TRBV5-1; 7 positions match TRBD1. Germline values: CDR1 SGHRS, CDR2 YFSETQ. This CDR3 is built from 12 residues. After removal of 7 bases from V and 7 bases from J, the junction contained 7 bases not matched to a gene. The DNA of the CDR3 is TGCGCCAGCTCACAGGGGAGCCGTGGCTACACCTTC. Protein sequence: CASSQGSRGYTF. Full variable domain (remainder filled in from reference TRBV5-1 and TRBJ1-2): KAGVTQTPRYLIKTRGQQVTLSCSPISGHRSVSWYQQTPGQGLQFLFEYFSETQRNKGNFPGRFSGRQFSNSRSEMNVSTLELGDSALYLCASSQGSRGYTFGSGTRLTVV.

This chain links TRBV5-1 with TRBJ2-3; tentatively, D is TRBD2 (7 bases). Germline loops: CDR1 SGHRS, CDR2 YFSETQ. The CDR3 sequence is 19 residues long. The V end lost 0 bases, the J end lost 0 bases, and 20 bases lay between the germline ends. CDR3 bases: TGCGCCAGCAGCTTGGTCGGGGGCGGGAGCCGCGCTAGCACAGATACGCAGTATTTT. Amino acids: CASSLVGGGSRASTDTQYF.

The chain employs TRBV11-2 and TRBJ1-2; perhaps TRBD1 as D (5 bases). The germline V and J ends were trimmed by 3 bases and 5 bases, with 10 bases remaining between them. The CDR3 consists of 13 residues. Germline V lookup: CDR1 SGHAT, CDR2 FQNNGV. CDR3 residues: CASSLGLRYGYTF. The CDR3 DNA sequence: TGTGCCAGCAGCTTGGGACTGCGTTATGGCTACACCTTC.

The V call is TRBV19, the J call TRBJ1-1, with D perhaps matching TRBD1 (5 bases). Per the germline V gene, CDR1 is LNHDA and CDR2 is SQIVND (reference sequence). CDR3 length: 15 amino acids. Trimming took 1 base from V and 8 from J, leaving 17 bases between them. The CDR3 DNA reads TGTGCCAGTAGTATAGGGCAGGGCCTCGTACGGGAAGCTTTCTTT. Its translation is CASSIGQGLVREAFF.

The chain couples TRBV29-1 to TRBJ2-7, with D perhaps matching TRBD1 (6 bases). Germline-derived CDR1 and CDR2 are SQVTM and ANQGSEA. This CDR3 spans 12 amino acids. V lost 7 bases to trimming and J lost 5 bases, with 15 bases between them. In DNA form, the CDR3 reads TGCAGCGGATACAGGGATATCAACGAGCAGTACTTC. Translation gives CSGYRDINEQYF.

The chain links TRBV30 to TRBJ1-1; 8 bases align to TRBD1. Trimming cost V 2 bases and J 5 bases; bases outside gene matches: 4. Germline lookup yields CDR1 GTSNPN and CDR2 SVGIG (reference sequence). The CDR3 consists of 13 residues. CDR3 DNA sequence: TGTGCCTGGAGTTCACAGGGGGGGACTGAAGCTTTCTTT. Translating gives CAWSSQGGTEAFF.

The V call is TRBV2, the J call TRBJ2-1; 8 nucleotides agree with TRBD2. CDR1 and CDR2 (germline): SNHLY, FYNNEI. The CDR3 consists of 14 residues. The trim removed 10 bases at V and 9 bases at J, leaving 14 bases unmatched. The CDR3 protein is CATMTSAFFVEQFF. The CDR3 coding sequence is TGTGCCACCATGACTAGCGCCTTTTTTGTTGAGCAGTTCTTC.

The J gene is TRBJ2-4, the V gene TRBV11-2, with D perhaps matching TRBD2 (6 bases). The CDR3 is 16 amino acids. The germline CDR1 and CDR2 sequences are SGHAT and FQNNGV. The V end was cut by 6 bases, the J end by 2 bases, with 17 bases between. The CDR3 nucleotides read TGTGCCAGCAGACCCTTCGGCGGGGTTCCCAAAAACATTCAGTACTTC. Translating it yields CASRPFGGVPKNIQYF.

The chain carries TRBV2 and TRBJ1-2; a weak D match, TRBD1 (6 bases). CDR3 size: 13 residues. CDR1 and CDR2 (germline): SNHLY, FYNNEI. V dropped 7 bases and J dropped 2 bases, with 11 bases sitting between them. DNA of the CDR3: TGTGCCAGCACCAGGGGTAAGAACTATGGCTACACCTTC. Its translation: CASTRGKNYGYTF.

This rearrangement joins TRBV7-2 to TRBJ1-2, with a possible D match to TRBD1 (5 bases). The ends were cut back, 1 base at V and 7 bases at J, with 16 bases in the middle. CDR3 length: 15 residues. Germline CDR1 and CDR2: SGHTA and FQGNSA. In DNA form, the CDR3 reads TGTGCCAGCAGCTTAGTAGGGGCCCCGGAGTTTGGCTACACCTTC. Its protein product is CASSLVGAPEFGYTF.

The chain has TRBV27 and TRBJ2-3, with D tentatively TRBD2 (7 bases). With 6 bases removed from V and 6 bases from J, the gap between germline ends came to 22 bases. There are 16 residues in the CDR3. Germline lookup yields CDR1 MNHEY and CDR2 SMNVEV (reference sequence). CDR3 residues: CASRKRGGIYTDTQYF. Written as DNA, the CDR3 is TGTGCCAGCAGGAAAAGGGGGGGGATTTACACGGATACGCAGTATTTT.

The V call is TRBV7-3, the J call TRBJ2-7; no clear D. The V gene's germline CDR1 is SGHTA and CDR2 FQGTGA. The ends were cut back, 4 bases at V and 3 bases at J, with 4 bases in the middle. There are 11 residues in the CDR3. The CDR3 protein is CASSSVYEQYF. The CDR3 DNA sequence: TGTGCCAGCAGCTCTGTCTACGAGCAGTACTTC. The full variable domain, rest sourced from reference TRBV7-3 and TRBJ2-7, is GAGVSQTPSNKVTEKGKYVELRCDPISGHTALYWYRQSLGQGPEFLIYFQGTGAADDSGLPNDRFFAVRPEGSVSTLKIQRTERGDSAVYLCASSSVYEQYFGPGTRLTVT.

The V and J genes are TRBV7-9 and TRBJ2-1; D might be TRBD1 (5 bases). Looked up from germline, CDR1 is SEHNR and CDR2 is FQNEAQ (reference sequence). The CDR3 extends over 17 amino acids. V was cut by 2 bases and J by 0 bases, with 14 bases left in between. As DNA, the CDR3 is TGTGCCAGCAGCTTATGGGGCAGGCTATCCTCCTACAATGAGCAGTTCTTC. It specifies CASSLWGRLSSYNEQFF.

The chain recombines TRBV29-1 with TRBJ2-5, with 8 nucleotides matching TRBD1. CDR1 and CDR2 from the germline V gene are SQVTM and ANQGSEA. CDR3 size: 12 residues. V was clipped by 7 bases and J by 3 bases; unmatched bases: 4. Written as DNA, the CDR3 is TGCAGCGGCGGACAGGGTAAAGAGACCCAGTACTTC. This gives the protein CSGGQGKETQYF.

This chain uses TRBV7-6 with TRBJ1-1; D is undetermined. CDR1 and CDR2 from the germline V gene are SGHVS and FNYEAQ. Trimming removed 1 base from V and 2 bases from J, with 8 bases in between. The CDR3 length is 14 residues. CDR3 nucleotides: TGTGCCAGCAGCTTAGTAGAGGGCAACACTGAAGCTTTCTTT. This codes for CASSLVEGNTEAFF.

This clone showed up just once. V gene TRBV27 combines with J gene TRBJ2-1; a weak D match, TRBD2 (6 bases). V was shortened by 2 bases and J by 3 bases, with 11 bases between the two germline ends. Germline V gene data show CDR1 as MNHEY and CDR2 as SMNVEV (reference sequence). CDR3 length: 15 amino acids. CDR3 sequence: CASSLRGNNYNEQFF. Here the CDR3 DNA reads TGTGCCAGCAGTTTACGGGGGAACAACTACAATGAGCAGTTCTTC.

The V gene is TRBV5-1, the J gene TRBJ2-7, with a possible D match to TRBD1 (5 bases). The CDR3 covers 14 residues. CDR1 and CDR2 from the germline V gene are SGHRS and YFSETQ. The V gene lost 0 bases and the J gene lost 5 bases, with 12 bases spanning the gap. The CDR3 DNA reads TGCGCCAGCAGCTTGGATCAGGGCCGGGACGAGCAGTACTTC. This sequence encodes CASSLDQGRDEQYF.

The chain has TRBV7-9 and TRBJ1-6; D may be TRBD1 (5 bases). Germline CDR1 reads SEHNR; CDR2 reads FQNEAQ (reference sequence). V lost 4 bases and J lost 6, with 10 bases in between. The CDR3 totals 14 residues. The CDR3: CASSSGHFNSPLHF. DNA for the CDR3: TGTGCCAGCAGCTCCGGACACTTTAATTCACCCCTCCACTTT.

The chain carries TRBV7-9 and TRBJ2-2; D ambiguous. The CDR3 is 14 amino acids. V lost 11 bases and J 6 bases, leaving 19 bases between the germline ends. Looked up from germline, CDR1 is SEHNR and CDR2 is FQNEAQ (reference sequence). DNA for the CDR3: TGTGCCGTTGCCTCCGTCGGGTGGGCCGGGGAGCTGTTTTTT. Protein: CAVASVGWAGELFF.

This chain uses TRBV16 with TRBJ1-2; D possibly corresponds to TRBD1 (5 bases). Trimming left V 4 bases short and J 4 bases short, with 7 bases between. The germline V gene encodes CDR1 KGHSY and CDR2 FQNENV. The CDR3 is 12 amino acids. The CDR3 spells CASSRDSYGYTF. CDR3 in DNA: TGTGCCAGCAGCCGAGACAGCTATGGCTACACCTTC.

The chain carries TRBV4-2 and TRBJ1-1, with D uncertain. Trimming stripped 3 bases from V and 3 bases from J, with 20 bases between. Per the germline V gene, CDR1 is LGHNA and CDR2 is YNFKEQ. The CDR3 contains 17 residues. CDR3 loop: CASSQAQLTSGDTEAFF. DNA for the CDR3: TGTGCCAGCAGCCAGGCTCAGCTTACCTCCGGAGACACTGAAGCTTTCTTT.